Listed here are 27 T cell receptor beta chains from one sample, sequenced in a study of shared clonotypes between healthy human individuals. TCRdb's table, derived via immunoSEQ multiplex PCR, lists solely in-frame clones and lacks some. Among around 940,000 clones listed, approximately 76% were seen once. Source material: memory CD4+ T cells sorted from blood. Subset of the sample: CD45RA-negative fraction. These receptors all stem from a man younger than 35 in good health.

This clone was picked up one time. The rearrangement links TRBV27 to TRBJ2-1; D remains ambiguous. Germline V gene data show CDR1 as MNHEY and CDR2 as SMNVEV (reference sequence). The CDR3 covers 12 residues. Between the trimmed V and J ends, which lost 6 bases and 6 bases, there was a span of 9 bases. The CDR3 region is CASRSLGNEQFF. For the CDR3, the DNA is TGTGCCAGCAGATCCCTCGGCAATGAGCAGTTCTTC.

The chain combines TRBV5-4 with TRBJ2-4; possibly TRBD2 for D (6 bases). CDR1 is SGHNT and CDR2 is YYREEE in the germline V gene (reference sequence). V was pared by 3 bases and J by 0 bases, with 16 bases between. This CDR3 contains 17 residues. The CDR3 sequence is CASSSRGLGLAKNIQYF. The CDR3 region has the DNA TGTGCCAGCAGCTCGAGAGGACTGGGACTAGCCAAAAACATTCAGTACTTC.

This rearrangement joins TRBV7-9 to TRBJ2-4; 7 nucleotides line up with TRBD2. This CDR3 contains 14 residues. The trim removed 0 bases at V and 6 bases at J, leaving 2 bases unmatched. Per the germline V gene, CDR1 is SEHNR and CDR2 is FQNEAQ (reference sequence). The CDR3 spells CASSLASSGNIQYF. The CDR3 coding sequence is TGTGCCAGCAGCTTAGCGTCTAGCGGAAACATTCAGTACTTC.

The rearrangement links TRBV5-1 to TRBJ2-7; 9 bases agree with TRBD1. The trim removed 4 bases at V and 5 bases at J, leaving 10 bases unmatched. This CDR3 is built from 15 residues. Germline V gene lookup returns CDR1 SGHRS and CDR2 YFSETQ. The CDR3 region has the DNA TGCGCCAGCAGCCCCGGTCGACAGGGGGTTCACGAGCAGTACTTC. Translation gives CASSPGRQGVHEQYF.

This sequence joins TRBV2 and TRBJ1-5; 9 bases agree with TRBD1. Germline V lookup: CDR1 SNHLY, CDR2 FYNNEI. The CDR3 contains 14 residues. Trimming took 6 bases from V and 4 from J; bases not matched to a gene: 4. The CDR3: CASRADRGNQPQHF. The CDR3 nucleotides are TGTGCCAGCAGAGCGGACAGGGGAAATCAGCCCCAGCATTTT.

The chain uses TRBV6-4 and TRBJ2-2; TRBD2 matches at 8 bases. CDR3 size: 14 residues. V was clipped by 4 bases and J by 4 bases; unmatched bases: 2. Germline CDR1 MRHNA, CDR2 SNTAGT. CDR3 sequence (DNA): TGTGCCAGCAGTGCGGGGACTAGCACCGGGGAGCTGTTTTTT. Its translation is CASSAGTSTGELFF.

J is TRBJ1-4 and V is TRBV5-6; weak D call: TRBD1 (6 bases). V shed 4 bases and J shed 5 bases, with 15 bases lying between them. CDR3 length: 15 residues. CDR1 and CDR2 from the germline V gene are SGHDT and YYEEEE. CDR3 loop: CASSVRTVKNEKLFF. The CDR3 bases are TGTGCCAGCAGCGTACGGACAGTCAAAAATGAAAAACTGTTTTTT.

This chain connects TRBV9 to TRBJ2-5, with D perhaps matching TRBD1 (5 bases). The length of the CDR3 is 14 residues. Germline CDR1 is SGDLS and CDR2 is YYNGEE. The V end was cut by 4 bases, the J end by 5 bases, with 15 bases between. Here the CDR3 reads CASSPPWGRETQYF. In nucleotides, the CDR3 is TGTGCCAGCAGCCCGCCCTGGGGCCGGGAGACCCAGTACTTC.

This clone was counted a few times. The chain couples TRBV4-1 to TRBJ2-1; D possibly corresponds to TRBD2 (5 bases). CDR3 length: 15 residues. The V end lost 1 base, the J end lost 3 bases, and 10 bases lay between the germline ends. Germline V gene sequence: CDR1 MGHRA, CDR2 YSYEKL. CDR3 sequence reads: CASSQGGLDYNEQFF. DNA of the CDR3: TGCGCCAGCAGCCAAGGCGGGCTAGACTACAATGAGCAGTTCTTC.

The CDR3 DNA sequence: TGTGCCAGCAGTGAGGCGGGGTACTATGGCTACACCTTC. It translates to CASSEAGYYGYTF. This chain uses TRBV2 with TRBJ1-2; D ambiguous. The CDR3 extends over 13 amino acids. Germline V gives CDR1 SNHLY, CDR2 FYNNEI. Trimming stripped 3 bases from V and 3 bases from J, with 8 bases between.

V and J are TRBV28 and TRBJ2-7; D is unclear. The CDR3 totals 13 residues. Trimming stripped 5 bases from V and 2 bases from J, with 10 bases between. The germline CDR1 and CDR2 sequences are MDHEN and SYDVKM. The CDR3, as DNA: TGTGCCAGCAGTGTCCCCTTGACCTACGAGCAGTACTTC. Translation gives CASSVPLTYEQYF.

V usage is TRBV10-1 and J usage is TRBJ2-7, with D perhaps assigned TRBD1 or TRBD2 (7 bases each). This CDR3 is 17 amino acids long. V lost 5 bases, J lost 3 bases, and 23 bases lay in between. Germline assignment: CDR1 WNHNN and CDR2 SYGVQD (reference sequence). DNA for the CDR3: TGCGCCAGCAGTCCCGGGACAGCCGGGACTACGATCTACGAGCAGTACTTC. This codes for CASSPGTAGTTIYEQYF.

The chain couples TRBV6-4 to TRBJ1-5; no clear D. Trimming took off 2 bases at V and 0 bases at J, with 14 bases between the two ends. CDR1 and CDR2 (germline): MRHNA, SNTAGT. The CDR3 contains 17 residues. The CDR3 spells CASSDINGVYSNQPQHF. The CDR3 DNA reads TGTGCCAGCAGTGACATAAATGGGGTTTATAGCAATCAGCCCCAGCATTTT.

Only a few counts were recorded for this clone. V usage is TRBV10-1 and J usage is TRBJ1-2; TRBD1 aligns across 9 bases. V was clipped by 6 bases and J by 4 bases; unmatched bases: 6. This CDR3 is 14 amino acids long. Germline V CDR1 and CDR2: WNHNN, SYGVQD (reference sequence). In nucleotides, the CDR3 is TGCGCCAGCAGCCCGGGACAGGGTTTCTATGGCTACACCTTC. Translated, it gives CASSPGQGFYGYTF.

This chain joins TRBV7-8 and TRBJ2-5, with TRBD2 identical over 7 bases. Germline V CDR1 and CDR2: SGHVS, FQNEAQ. With V trimmed by 3 bases and J by 1 base, 2 bases remained unmatched. The CDR3 spans 14 residues. CDR3 residues: CASSLGGSQETQYF. The CDR3 DNA sequence: TGTGCCAGCAGCTTGGGGGGGAGCCAAGAGACCCAGTACTTC.

The chain combines TRBV18 with TRBJ2-1; D ambiguous. Per the germline V gene, CDR1 is KGHSH and CDR2 is LQKENI. Trimming stripped 5 bases from V and 8 bases from J, with 13 bases between. This CDR3 is 13 amino acids long. The CDR3 DNA sequence: TGTGCCAGCTCAGCATACAGAGACGATGAGCAGTTCTTC. It codes for CASSAYRDDEQFF.

The chain is built from TRBV5-1 and TRBJ2-2; TRBD1 matches at 8 bases. Germline trimming cut 0 bases from V and 5 bases from J; bases unmatched to any gene: 6. The CDR3 sequence is 16 residues long. Germline CDR1 SGHRS, CDR2 YFSETQ. The CDR3 coding sequence is TGCGCCAGCAGCTTGGGACCAAACAGGGGGACCGGGGAGCTGTTTTTT. This codes for CASSLGPNRGTGELFF. The complete variable domain, with remaining parts taken from reference TRBV5-1 and TRBJ2-2, reads KAGVTQTPRYLIKTRGQQVTLSCSPISGHRSVSWYQQTPGQGLQFLFEYFSETQRNKGNFPGRFSGRQFSNSRSEMNVSTLELGDSALYLCASSLGPNRGTGELFFGEGSRLTVL.

This chain links TRBV27 with TRBJ2-7, with D tentatively TRBD2 (6 bases). The CDR3 loop spans 14 amino acids. V was cut by 4 bases and J by 2 bases, with 12 bases left in between. Germline V lookup: CDR1 MNHEY, CDR2 SMNVEV (reference sequence). The CDR3: CASSWGGDPYEQYF. As DNA, the CDR3 is TGTGCCAGCAGTTGGGGCGGGGACCCCTACGAGCAGTACTTC.

The chain joins TRBV4-1 to TRBJ2-3, with D tentatively TRBD1 or TRBD2 (5 bases each). CDR1 and CDR2 (germline): MGHRA, YSYEKL. CDR3 length: 14 amino acids. The ends were cut back, 3 bases at V and 0 bases at J, with 7 bases in the middle. For the CDR3, the DNA is TGCGCCAGCAGCCACGAGGGGAGCACAGATACGCAGTATTTT. Amino acids: CASSHEGSTDTQYF.

The chain employs TRBV5-4 and TRBJ2-7, with 12 positions matching TRBD2. Unmatched junction bases numbered 4, after V lost 4 bases and J lost 2 bases. The CDR3 is made up of 15 amino acids. From germline, CDR1 is SGHNT and CDR2 YYREEE (reference sequence). In DNA form, the CDR3 reads TGTGCCAGCAGCGGAGGACTAGCGGGACCCTACGAGCAGTACTTC. Its protein is CASSGGLAGPYEQYF.

The V gene is TRBV4-1, the J gene TRBJ1-1, with D hard to call. V dropped 0 bases and J dropped 1 base, with 6 bases sitting between them. Germline V lookup: CDR1 MGHRA, CDR2 YSYEKL. This CDR3 contains 14 residues. CDR3 DNA: TGCGCCAGCAGCCAAGAATCTGCGAACACTGAAGCTTTCTTT. Translation: CASSQESANTEAFF.

The chain combines TRBV10-2 with TRBJ2-2, with D maybe TRBD2 (5 bases). Deletions cut 8 bases from V and 3 bases from J, with 13 bases between. Germline CDR1 is WSHSY and CDR2 is SAAADI. The length of the CDR3 is 14 residues. The CDR3 bases are TGCGCCAGCCTCCTCCTAGCCGACACCGGGGAGCTGTTTTTT. It codes for CASLLLADTGELFF.

The rearrangement joins TRBV28 to TRBJ1-2; no clear D gene. CDR3 length: 13 amino acids. The germline gives CDR1 MDHEN, CDR2 SYDVKM. V shed 1 base and J shed 6 bases, with 9 bases lying between them. CDR3 residues: CASSLLGGNGYTF. CDR3 sequence (DNA): TGTGCCAGCAGTTTATTGGGTGGGAATGGCTACACCTTC.

The chain couples TRBV18 to TRBJ2-1; 14 nucleotides line up with TRBD2. V shed 4 bases and J 6 bases; nucleotides not matched to a gene: 2. Per germline, CDR1 KGHSH and CDR2 LQKENI. The length of the CDR3 is 15 residues. CDR3: CASSLGTSGSNEQFF. CDR3 coding DNA: TGTGCCAGCTCACTTGGGACTAGCGGGAGCAATGAGCAGTTCTTC. Full variable domain (missing parts from reference TRBV18 and TRBJ2-1): NAGVMQNPRHLVRRRGQEARLRCSPMKGHSHVYWYRQLPEEGLKFMVYLQKENIIDESGMPKERFSAEFPKEGPSILRIQQVVRGDSAAYFCASSLGTSGSNEQFFGPGTRLTVL.

J is TRBJ2-7 and V is TRBV6-1; a possible D gene is TRBD1 (6 bases). The CDR3 has 13 amino acids. The ends were cut back, 8 bases at V and 2 bases at J, with 13 bases in the middle. Germline values: CDR1 MNHNS, CDR2 SASEGT. This chain's CDR3 is CASVKQGTYEQYF. The CDR3 nucleotides read TGTGCCAGCGTAAAACAGGGAACCTACGAGCAGTACTTC.

The rearrangement joins TRBV6-1 to TRBJ1-2; D gene ambiguous. The CDR3 extends over 14 amino acids. Trimming shortened V by 6 bases and J by 4 bases, and 15 bases separated the two germline ends. The germline V gene has CDR1 MNHNS and CDR2 SASEGT. Here the CDR3 reads CASSLLEGGYGYTF. The DNA of the CDR3 is TGTGCCAGCAGCCTGTTGGAGGGTGGCTATGGCTACACCTTC.

The chain recombines TRBV29-1 with TRBJ2-7; 8 nucleotides match TRBD1. Germline values: CDR1 SQVTM, CDR2 ANQGSEA. The CDR3 is 13 amino acids. Unmatched junction bases numbered 8, after V lost 5 bases and J lost 5 bases. CDR3: CSVQRQGNDEQYF. Written as DNA, the CDR3 is TGCAGCGTTCAAAGACAGGGGAACGACGAGCAGTACTTC.